The clone carrying this TCR beta chain has more than one count but fewer than ten. These data belong to a study of blood T cell repertoires in COVID-19. Study-level information: Whether acute or convalescent, the COVID-19 samples came from the United States, Italy and Spain. PBMCs, B-cell-depleted T cells, or T cells were the source of the cDNA or gDNA that made up the material.

Original methodology: It was from reference gene primer amplification that nucleated cell counts were estimated. Clones were sequenced by immunoSEQ multiplex PCR, and TCRdb holds only the in-frame ones, with some missing. That table supplies the V and J calls and clone size; D and trimming were determined from the DNA. The sample yields about 55,000 clones, approximately 78% seen once. The CDR3 runs 14 residues. Trimming left V 4 bases short and J 4 bases short, with 11 bases between. The chain recombines TRBV23-1 with TRBJ2-1; perhaps TRBD1 as D (6 bases). TRBV23-1 is an ORF for which the function is uncertain. The clonotype comes from a human donor in a cohort sampled during active or convalescent COVID-19. Sequenced input: peripheral blood. In DNA form, the CDR3 reads TGCGCCAGCAGTCCTCAAGGACAGTACAATGAGCAGTTCTTC. Translated: CASSPQGQYNEQFF.